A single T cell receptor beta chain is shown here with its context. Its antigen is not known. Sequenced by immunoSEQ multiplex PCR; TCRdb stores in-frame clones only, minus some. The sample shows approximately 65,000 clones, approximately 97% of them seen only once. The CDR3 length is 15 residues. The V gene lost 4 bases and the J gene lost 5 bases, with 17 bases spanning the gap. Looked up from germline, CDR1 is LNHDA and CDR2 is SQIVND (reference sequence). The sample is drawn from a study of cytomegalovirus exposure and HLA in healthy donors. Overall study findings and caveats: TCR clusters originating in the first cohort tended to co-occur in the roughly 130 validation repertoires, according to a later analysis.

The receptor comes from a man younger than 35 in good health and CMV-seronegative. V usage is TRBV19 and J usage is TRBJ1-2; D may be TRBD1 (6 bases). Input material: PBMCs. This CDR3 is CASSTRGGGSYGYTF. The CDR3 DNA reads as TGTGCCAGTAGTACCCGGGGGGGCGGTTCTTATGGCTACACCTTC.